Reported below is one T cell receptor (beta chain). The antigen it binds to is not known. Nothing much larger sits one base from this clone, and base qualities are not available. TCR cDNA was synthesized by 5'RACE template switching, which introduced a universal primer site and unique molecular identifiers. cDNA synthesis was primed from both the TCR alpha and TCR beta constant segments. Libraries were amplified in two PCR steps, with sample barcodes and sequencing adapters added in the second step. Sequencing of libraries was done on Illumina HiSeq 2500 (2x100 bp) or NovaSeq (2x150 bp). In the original analysis: MIGEC was used to demultiplex reads and collapse the reads into UMI consensus sequences, and MiXCR was used for V(D)J alignment. Vaccine-responding clonotypes were identified with edgeR using replicate PBMC samples, with FDR below 0.01 and a log2 fold change above 5 up to day 15 being required. Bulk clonotypes were assigned CD4 or CD8 identity according to which sequenced CD4 or CD8 repertoire held them at higher abundance. TCRdb took the public reads, trimmed them with fastp at Q25, ran MiXCR for clone calling and kept in-frame beta chains. Every CDR3 protein is listed once, alongside the most common genes and DNA of its rows. The V and J calls were not made by the authors but by TCRdb's processing. Within this sample are about 630,000 distinct CDR3 sequences, with 10% to 15% of them counted one time only. Under 15% of the sample comes from the top ten.

The entry originates in a study of T cells after yellow fever vaccination (dated by TCRdb to between 2019 and 2020). Broadly, across the study: The SMART-Seq v4 Ultra Low Input RNA kit was used to prepare libraries from fractions with low cell numbers. Blood was drawn at multiple timepoints before and after primary and secondary immunization, with bulk PBMC replicates and cell subsets isolated. Two healthy male donors, one aged 18 to 29 and one aged 30 to 40 years, were included in the cohort. To follow T-cell clones before and after both primary and booster YFV17D yellow fever vaccination, bulk TCR alpha and beta repertoires underwent longitudinal sequencing. The full study reports these points: After the booster, most of the clones that had expanded following primary vaccination were detected again (around 95% of CD4 and around nine tenths of CD8), which suggests that memory was broadly maintained. The secondary T-cell response was weaker than the primary response but faster, peaking on day 5 instead of day 15. A small fraction of clonotypes appeared in both the CD4 and CD8 compartments, likely as a result of convergent recombination. Computational filtering was needed because FACS-sorted repertoires could contain abundant contaminating clonotypes from the bulk population. Only a couple of donors were included in the study, so the extent to which the findings can be generalized is limited.

Including the terminal cysteine and phenylalanine, the CDR3 comprises 10 residues. CDR3 DNA is the only sequence kept; it has 30 bases, read in frame from the first base. V sheds 6 bases and J sheds 6 bases, leaving 6 bases between their ends. Looking up the germline V gene yields CDR1 SNHLY and CDR2 FYNNEI. What the treatment or condition label conveys for this sample: live attenuated yellow fever vaccine strain. At each blood-draw timepoint, two biological replicates of bulk PBMCs were obtained. PBMCs were isolated from peripheral blood using a standard Ficoll-Paque protocol. TriZol was used to extract RNA from bulk PBMCs, from CD4 and CD8 fractions, and from dextramer-positive and dextramer-negative fractions.

This specimen was PBMCs, taken on the day of the yellow fever booster vaccination. This TCR was recovered from a man aged 25-40 years who received the YFV17D yellow fever vaccine. The chain joins TRBV2 to TRBJ2-7; the D gene lacks a confident call. For the CDR3, the sequence is CASSPLEQYF. The DNA is as follows: TGTGCCAGCAGCCCGCTCGAGCAGTACTTC.